This entry features one T cell receptor (beta chain) sequence. Its antigen remains unidentified. Trimming cost V 5 bases and J 10 bases; bases outside gene matches: 18. Germline CDR1 reads SEHNR; CDR2 reads FQNEAQ (reference sequence). The CDR3 is 16 residues long. This sample's time point: patch test 1, 2 weeks after DPC sensitization. Described treatment: therapeutic diphenylcyclopropenone sensitization with weekly scalp DPC. The sample originates from a study of human T cells and chemical hapten exposure. On the study more broadly: Upper inner arm skin measuring approximately 2 cm by approximately 2 cm received 2% DPC for sensitization.

Overall study results and limits: PT1 expanded TCR numbers rose with patch test score.

In the original analysis: Sample TCR counts, which ranged from about 23,224 to 700,000, had a median of approximately 96,000. TCRdb ran MiXCR on the RACE reads and lists one entry per CDR3 protein. TCRdb's processing, not the authors' own work, is the source of the V and J calls. This sample yields fewer than 200,000 distinct CDR3 sequences, of which approximately 20% are seen a single time; 6.7% belongs to the top ten. The J gene is TRBJ2-7, the V gene TRBV7-9; 9 nucleotides match TRBD1. This TCR was sampled from a woman aged 45-65 years with alopecia areata. Some clones in this sample may be carry-over from other donors' samples. The sequencing used whole blood, collected in connection with sensitization to the hapten diphenylcyclopropenone (DPC). The CDR3 is CASSPGTGGLHQLQYF. In DNA, the CDR3 is TGTGCCAGCAGCCCAGGAACAGGGGGCCTACACCAACTACAGTACTTC.